The T cell receptor beta chain described here comes from a study of long-term antiretroviral therapy in people with HIV (dated by TCRdb to between 2022 and 2023). Study-level background: Collection of the earliest samples took place about a decade ahead of the 2015 WHO recommendation for immediate ART, at a time when ART was typically delayed until CD4 counts fell. A retrospective serial study tested whether ART initiation and durable HIV suppression were associated with changes in peripheral blood TRB repertoire composition and diversity. From 25 to 30 adults with confirmed HIV infection, the cohort provided over 150 cryopreserved PBMC samples, gathered serially across a mean of approximately six years (range 1-12). Among the 25 to 30 participants with HIV, roughly eleven were female. No cross-contamination during QIAcube processing turned up in test extractions that ran a monoclonal T-cell line alongside about 30 polyclonal samples. Results the study describes overall, beyond this receptor: Compared with controls, HIV repertoires had narrower CDR3 length ranges, and the network structure pointed to an antigen-experienced repertoire that shifted only slightly toward naive after ART. Inferences about post-ART repertoire changes are limited because no data were available on ART adherence, viral resistance or therapy changes. The repertoire was dominated across all time points by expanded TRB clones identified before ART initiation, although this dominance was seen to fluctuate and to decrease in many PLHIV after ART. The samples span the years 2004 to 2017, and the ART regimens used may be less effective than current regimens. Because pre-ART samples had limited cell numbers, unsorted PBMC were profiled rather than sorted CD4+ and CD8+ T cells. Because PBMC availability was limited, only the TCR beta chain was sequenced, with no alpha chain pairing. Starting ART was linked to a significant rise in TRB diversity, yet even after long-term ART the diversity remained significantly lower than in transplant donor controls.

The immunoSEQ hsTCRB v3.0 assay was used at survey level resolution to sequence the TRB variable region. The targeted TRB sequencing depth was about 35,000-55,000 T-cell genomes per sample. Pooled TRB libraries were sequenced on an Illumina MiSeq with a v3 150-cycle kit. In the paper's pipeline: Repertoire analysis was run in R within a reproducible Nextflow workflow that covered QC, data transformation and analysis. LymphoSeq2, an R package for AIRR-Seq data exploration, was used to implement custom analyses. A few samples that yielded fewer than 5000 total TRB sequences were excluded, so that fewer than 200 HIV repertoires were analyzed. Among the 188 retained HIV repertoires, roughly 60 were collected before ART initiation and approximately 130 were collected after ART initiation. Each repertoire was downsampled to 5000 TRB nucleotide sequences, and summary statistics were averaged across 100 downsampling iterations. Only TRB sequences with CDR3 regions of at least seven amino acids were retained for analysis. Two measures captured diversity: a Shannon entropy-derived clonality score and the Gini coefficient. In repertoire networks, the top 5000 CDR3 amino acid sequences were linked whenever an edit distance of one separated two sequences. For TRB CDR3 amino acid sequences, GLIPH2 was used to predict antigen specificity groups and MHC restriction. To flag known associations with CMV, EBV, HIV or tissue antigens, CDR3 amino acid sequences were compared against VDJdb and McPAS-TCR. Pre-ART, post-ART and control groups were compared with Wilcoxon signed-rank tests and Holm-Bonferroni correction. In its TCRdb copy, this immuneACCESS table keeps in-frame sequences only and misses some clones. Where compared with another copy, unresolved V genes explain less than half of these, and the others have no known cause. V, J and clone size were drawn from that table, and D and trimming were deduced from the DNA. The sample table shows tens of thousands of clones, and about 83% are seen once. Roughly 9% of the sample belongs to the ten largest clones.

To be included, a participant needed at least one PBMC sample from before ART initiation plus at least two post-ART samples. Treatment was received in the United States of America by all participants with HIV. Before DNA extraction, cryopreserved samples of about 0.9-11 million PBMC were thawed and then washed. At the time of the earliest PBMC sample for each participant with HIV, ages ranged from roughly 23 to 60 years. Per participant, PBMC samples came from 1-4 timepoints prior to ART initiation and 2-8 timepoints following ART initiation, for a median of 7 samples. For every participant, serial HIV viral load, CD4+ T-cell count, ART history and demographic data were obtained. Genomic DNA was extracted from unsorted PBMC with a Qiagen kit on a QIAcube, with processing performed in batches of 12 samples. The germline V gene (reference sequence) gives CDR1 as LNHNV and CDR2 as YYDKDF. The CDR3, from cysteine to phenylalanine, totals 14 residues. Only the CDR3 portion is preserved as DNA: 42 bases, with reading frame beginning at the first base. The junction shows trimming of 2 bases on V and 3 bases on J, plus 8 bases between the germline ends.

As for this clone: Its recognized antigen is unknown. No quality values exist for individual bases; no much larger clone is one base distant.

The rearrangement combines TRBV15 with TRBJ1-5, with an unclear D gene assignment. The specimen was unsorted PBMCs, collected roughly 4.8 years after starting antiretroviral therapy. This receptor was taken from a man aged 35 to 55 with HIV. The CDR3 protein: CATSRFRDNQPQHF. The nucleotides are TGTGCCACCAGCAGATTCCGGGACAATCAGCCCCAGCATTTT.